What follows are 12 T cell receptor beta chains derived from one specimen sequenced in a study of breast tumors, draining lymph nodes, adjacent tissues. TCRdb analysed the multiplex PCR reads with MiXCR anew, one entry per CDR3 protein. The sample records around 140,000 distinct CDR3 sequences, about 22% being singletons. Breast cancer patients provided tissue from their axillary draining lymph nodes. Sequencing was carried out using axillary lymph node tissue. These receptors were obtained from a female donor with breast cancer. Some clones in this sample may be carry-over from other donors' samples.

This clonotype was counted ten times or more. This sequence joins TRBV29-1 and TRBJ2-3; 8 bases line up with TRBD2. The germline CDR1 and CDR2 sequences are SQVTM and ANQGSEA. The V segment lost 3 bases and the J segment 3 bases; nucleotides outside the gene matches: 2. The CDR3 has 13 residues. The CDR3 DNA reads TGCAGCGTTGACCTAGCGGGTACAGATACGCAGTATTTT. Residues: CSVDLAGTDTQYF.

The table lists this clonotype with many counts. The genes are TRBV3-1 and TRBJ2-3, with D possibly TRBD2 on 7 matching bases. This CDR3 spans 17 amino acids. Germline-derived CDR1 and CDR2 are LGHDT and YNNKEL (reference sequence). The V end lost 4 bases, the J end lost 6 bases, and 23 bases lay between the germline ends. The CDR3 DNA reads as TGTGCCAGCAGCCTGGACCGGGGGGCCTCAACGACGGATACGCAGTATTTT. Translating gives CASSLDRGASTTDTQYF.

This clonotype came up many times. CDR3 sequence: CASSVGATSRSTDTQYF. Written as DNA, the CDR3 is TGTGCCAGCAGCGTAGGTGCTACTAGCAGGAGCACAGATACGCAGTATTTT. The chain couples TRBV9 to TRBJ2-3, with D perhaps TRBD2 (6 bases). Per germline, CDR1 SGDLS and CDR2 YYNGEE. This CDR3 region has 17 residues. Trimming stripped 0 bases from V and 0 bases from J, with 14 bases between.

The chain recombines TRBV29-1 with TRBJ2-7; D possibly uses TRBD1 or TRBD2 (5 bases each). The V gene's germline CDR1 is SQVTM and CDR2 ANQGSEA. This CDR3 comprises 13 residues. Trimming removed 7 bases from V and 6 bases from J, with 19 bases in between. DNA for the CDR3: TGCAGCGCTACAACAGTCTCGGGACGCGAGCAGTACTTC. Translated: CSATTVSGREQYF.

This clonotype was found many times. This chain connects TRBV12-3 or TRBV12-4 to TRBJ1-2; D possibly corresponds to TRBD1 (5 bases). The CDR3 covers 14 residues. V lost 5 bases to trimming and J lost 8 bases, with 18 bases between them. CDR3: CASSRDSSTGGYTF. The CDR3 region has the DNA TGTGCCAGCAGTCGGGACTCATCCACGGGGGGCTACACCTTC.

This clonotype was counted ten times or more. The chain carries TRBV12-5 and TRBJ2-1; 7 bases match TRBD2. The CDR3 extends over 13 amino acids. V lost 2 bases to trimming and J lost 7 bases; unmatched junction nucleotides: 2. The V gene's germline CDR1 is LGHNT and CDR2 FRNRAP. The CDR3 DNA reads TGTGCTAGTGGTTTGCGGGACTATAATGAGCAGTTCTTC. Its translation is CASGLRDYNEQFF. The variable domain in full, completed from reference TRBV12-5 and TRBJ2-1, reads DARVTQTPRHKVTEMGQEVTMRCQPILGHNTVFWYRQTMMQGLELLAYFRNRAPLDDSGMPKDRFSAEMPDATLATLKIQPSEPRDSAVYFCASGLRDYNEQFFGPGTRLTVL.

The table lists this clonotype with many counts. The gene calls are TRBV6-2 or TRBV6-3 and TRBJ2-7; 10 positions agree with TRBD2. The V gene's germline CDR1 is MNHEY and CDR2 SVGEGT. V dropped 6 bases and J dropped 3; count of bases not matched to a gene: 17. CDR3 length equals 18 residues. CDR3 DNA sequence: TGTGCCAGCAGGGGGGAGCGGGAGGGATCACCCCCCCTCTACGAGCAGTACTTC. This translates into CASRGEREGSPPLYEQYF.

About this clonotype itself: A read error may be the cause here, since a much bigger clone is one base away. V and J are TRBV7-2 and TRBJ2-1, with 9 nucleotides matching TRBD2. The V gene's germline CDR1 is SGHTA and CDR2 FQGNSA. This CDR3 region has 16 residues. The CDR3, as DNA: TGTGCCAGCAGCTTACTCGGACTAGCGCAGTACAATGAGCAGCTCTTC. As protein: CASSLLGLAQYNEQLF.

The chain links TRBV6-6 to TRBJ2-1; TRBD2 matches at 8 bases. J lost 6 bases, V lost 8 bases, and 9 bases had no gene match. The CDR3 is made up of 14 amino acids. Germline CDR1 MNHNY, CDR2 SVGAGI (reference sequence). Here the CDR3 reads CASGKAGLVNEQFF. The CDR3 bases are TGTGCCAGCGGGAAAGCGGGACTAGTCAATGAGCAGTTCTTC.

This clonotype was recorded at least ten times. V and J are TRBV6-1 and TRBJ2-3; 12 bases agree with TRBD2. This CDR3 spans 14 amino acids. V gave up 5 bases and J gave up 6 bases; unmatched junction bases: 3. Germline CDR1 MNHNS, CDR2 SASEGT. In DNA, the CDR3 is TGTGCCAGCAGTACTAGCGGGGGGCGGGATACGCAGTATTTT. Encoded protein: CASSTSGGRDTQYF.

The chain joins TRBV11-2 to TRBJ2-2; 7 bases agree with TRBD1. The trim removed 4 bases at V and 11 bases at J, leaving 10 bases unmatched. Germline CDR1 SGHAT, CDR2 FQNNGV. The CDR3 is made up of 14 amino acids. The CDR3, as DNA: TGTGCCAGCAGCTCCCGGACAGGTTCCTACGAGCTGTTTTTT. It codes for CASSSRTGSYELFF. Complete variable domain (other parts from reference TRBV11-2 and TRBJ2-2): EAGVAQSPRYKIIEKRQSVAFWCNPISGHATLYWYQQILGQGPKLLIQFQNNGVVDDSQLPKDRFSAERLKGVDSTLKIQPAKLEDSAVYLCASSSRTGSYELFFGEGSRLTVL.

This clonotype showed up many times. CDR3 DNA sequence: TGTGCCTGGAGTGGAGGGATCGGAAATGAGCAGTTCTTC. Translating it yields CAWSGGIGNEQFF. The genes are TRBV30 and TRBJ2-1; the D gene is possibly TRBD2 (5 bases). Trimming took off 1 base at V and 7 bases at J, with 11 bases between the two ends. The CDR3 consists of 13 residues. Germline CDR1 and CDR2: GTSNPN and SVGIG (reference sequence).